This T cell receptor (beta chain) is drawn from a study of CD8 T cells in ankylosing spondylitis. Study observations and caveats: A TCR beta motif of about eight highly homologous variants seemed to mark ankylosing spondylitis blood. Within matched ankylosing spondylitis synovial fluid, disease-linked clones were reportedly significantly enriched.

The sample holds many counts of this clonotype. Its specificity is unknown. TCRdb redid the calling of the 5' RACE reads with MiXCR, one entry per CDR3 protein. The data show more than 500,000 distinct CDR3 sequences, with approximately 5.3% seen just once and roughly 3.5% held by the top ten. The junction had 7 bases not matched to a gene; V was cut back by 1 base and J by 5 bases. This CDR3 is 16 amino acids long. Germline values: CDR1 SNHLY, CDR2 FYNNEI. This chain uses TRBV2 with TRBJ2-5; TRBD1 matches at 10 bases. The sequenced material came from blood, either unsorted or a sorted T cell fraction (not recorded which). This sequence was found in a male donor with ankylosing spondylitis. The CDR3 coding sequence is TGTGCCAGCAGTGAAGGGCGGACAGGGGGTCGGGAGACCCAGTACTTC. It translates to CASSEGRTGGRETQYF.